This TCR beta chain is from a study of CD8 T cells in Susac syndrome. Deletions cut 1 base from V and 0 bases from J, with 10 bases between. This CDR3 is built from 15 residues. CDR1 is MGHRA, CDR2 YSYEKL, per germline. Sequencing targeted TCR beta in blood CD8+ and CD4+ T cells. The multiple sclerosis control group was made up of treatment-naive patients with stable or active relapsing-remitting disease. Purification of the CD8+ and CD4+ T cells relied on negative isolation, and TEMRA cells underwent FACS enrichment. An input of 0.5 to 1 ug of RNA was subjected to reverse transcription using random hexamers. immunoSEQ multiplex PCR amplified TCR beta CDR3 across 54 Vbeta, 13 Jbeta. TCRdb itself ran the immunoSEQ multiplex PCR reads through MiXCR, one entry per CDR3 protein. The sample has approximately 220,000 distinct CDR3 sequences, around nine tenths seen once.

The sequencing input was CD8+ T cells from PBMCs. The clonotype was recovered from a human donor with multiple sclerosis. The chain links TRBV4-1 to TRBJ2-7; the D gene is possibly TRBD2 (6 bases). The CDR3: CASSQGPGLSYEQYF. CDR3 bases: TGCGCCAGCAGCCAAGGCCCGGGACTCTCCTACGAGCAGTACTTC.